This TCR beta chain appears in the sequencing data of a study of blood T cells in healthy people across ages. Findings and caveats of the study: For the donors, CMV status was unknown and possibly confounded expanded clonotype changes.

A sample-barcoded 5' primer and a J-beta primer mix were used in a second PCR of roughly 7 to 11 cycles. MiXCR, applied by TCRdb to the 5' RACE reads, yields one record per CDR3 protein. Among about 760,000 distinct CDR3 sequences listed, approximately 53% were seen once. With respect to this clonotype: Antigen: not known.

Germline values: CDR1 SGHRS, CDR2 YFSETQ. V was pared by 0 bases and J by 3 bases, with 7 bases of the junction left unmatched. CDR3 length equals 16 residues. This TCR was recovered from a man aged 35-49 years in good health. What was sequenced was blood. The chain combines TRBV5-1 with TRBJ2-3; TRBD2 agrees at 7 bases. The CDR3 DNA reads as TGCGCCAGCAGCTTGGAGCCTAGCGGACTGACAGATACGCAGTATTTT. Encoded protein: CASSLEPSGLTDTQYF.